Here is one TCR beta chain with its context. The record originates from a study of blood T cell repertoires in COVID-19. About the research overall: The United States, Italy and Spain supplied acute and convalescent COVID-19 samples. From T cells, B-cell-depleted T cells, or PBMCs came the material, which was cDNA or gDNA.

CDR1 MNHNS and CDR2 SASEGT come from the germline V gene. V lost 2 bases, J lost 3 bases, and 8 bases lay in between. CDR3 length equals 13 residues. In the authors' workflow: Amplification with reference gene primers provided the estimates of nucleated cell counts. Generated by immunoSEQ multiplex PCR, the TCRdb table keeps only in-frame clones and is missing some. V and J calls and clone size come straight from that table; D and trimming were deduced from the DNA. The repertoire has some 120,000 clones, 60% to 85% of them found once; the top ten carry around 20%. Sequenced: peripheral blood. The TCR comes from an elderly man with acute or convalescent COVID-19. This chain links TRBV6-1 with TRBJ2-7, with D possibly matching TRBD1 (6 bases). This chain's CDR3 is CASSENRDYEQYF. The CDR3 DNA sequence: TGTGCCAGCAGTGAAAACAGGGACTACGAGCAGTACTTC.